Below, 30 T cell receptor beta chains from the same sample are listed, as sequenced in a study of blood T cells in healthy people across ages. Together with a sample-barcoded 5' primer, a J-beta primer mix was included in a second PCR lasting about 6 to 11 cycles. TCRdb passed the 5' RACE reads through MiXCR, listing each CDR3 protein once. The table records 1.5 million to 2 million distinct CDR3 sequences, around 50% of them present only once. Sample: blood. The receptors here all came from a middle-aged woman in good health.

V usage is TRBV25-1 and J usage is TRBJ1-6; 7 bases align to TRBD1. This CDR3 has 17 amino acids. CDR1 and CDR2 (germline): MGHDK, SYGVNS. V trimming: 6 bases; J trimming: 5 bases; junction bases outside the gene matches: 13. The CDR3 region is CASRGTARSKNNSPLHF. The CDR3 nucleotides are TGTGCCAGCAGAGGGACAGCCCGGAGCAAAAATAATTCACCCCTCCACTTT.

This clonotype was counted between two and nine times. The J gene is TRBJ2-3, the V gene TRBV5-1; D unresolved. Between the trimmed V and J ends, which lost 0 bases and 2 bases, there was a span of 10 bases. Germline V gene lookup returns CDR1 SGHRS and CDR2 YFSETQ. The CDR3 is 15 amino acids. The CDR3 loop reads CASSLDTSFTDTQYF. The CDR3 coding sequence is TGCGCCAGCAGCTTGGACACTTCCTTCACAGATACGCAGTATTTT.

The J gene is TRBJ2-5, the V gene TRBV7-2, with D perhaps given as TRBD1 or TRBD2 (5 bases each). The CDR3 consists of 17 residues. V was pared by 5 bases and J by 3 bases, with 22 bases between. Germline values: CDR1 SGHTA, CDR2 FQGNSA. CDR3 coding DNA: TGTGCCAGCAGCCGTGCTTACCTGGGACGGCGGGAAGAGACCCAGTACTTC. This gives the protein CASSRAYLGRREETQYF. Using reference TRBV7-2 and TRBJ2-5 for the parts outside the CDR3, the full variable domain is GAGVSQSPSNKVTEKGKDVELRCDPISGHTALYWYRQSLGQGLEFLIYFQGNSAPDKSGLPSDRFSAERTGGSVSTLTIQRTQQEDSAVYLCASSRAYLGRREETQYFGPGTRLLVL.

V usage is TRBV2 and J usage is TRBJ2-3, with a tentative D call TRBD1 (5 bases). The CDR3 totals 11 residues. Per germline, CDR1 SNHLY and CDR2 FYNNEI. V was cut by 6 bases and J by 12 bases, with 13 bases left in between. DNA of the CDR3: TGTGCCAGCAGCGACAGCCTCAGACAGTATTTT. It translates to CASSDSLRQYF.

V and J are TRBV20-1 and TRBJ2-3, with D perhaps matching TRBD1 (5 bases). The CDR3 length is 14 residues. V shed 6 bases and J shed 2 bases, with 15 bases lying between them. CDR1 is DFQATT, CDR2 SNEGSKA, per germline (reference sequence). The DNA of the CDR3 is TGCAGTGCCCCTTCGGCGACAGTCACAGATACGCAGTATTTT. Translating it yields CSAPSATVTDTQYF.

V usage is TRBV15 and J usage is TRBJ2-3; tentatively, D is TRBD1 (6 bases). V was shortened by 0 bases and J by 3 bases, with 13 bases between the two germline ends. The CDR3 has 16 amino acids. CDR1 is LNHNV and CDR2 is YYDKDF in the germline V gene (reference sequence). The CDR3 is CATSREYRGTTDTQYF. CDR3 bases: TGTGCCACCAGCAGAGAGTATAGGGGGACGACAGATACGCAGTATTTT.

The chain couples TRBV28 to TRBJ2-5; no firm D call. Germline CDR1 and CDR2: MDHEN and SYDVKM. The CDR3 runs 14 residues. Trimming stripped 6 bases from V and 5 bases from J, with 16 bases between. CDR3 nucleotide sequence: TGTGCCAGCAGGCGAACGGCCTTATGGGAGACCCAGTACTTC. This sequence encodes CASRRTALWETQYF.

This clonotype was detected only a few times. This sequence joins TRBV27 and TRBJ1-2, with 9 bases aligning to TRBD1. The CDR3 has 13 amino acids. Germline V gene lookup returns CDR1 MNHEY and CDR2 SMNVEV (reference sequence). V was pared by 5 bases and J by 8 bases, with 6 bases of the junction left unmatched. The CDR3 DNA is TGTGCCAGCAGTCCGAGGGACAGGGAAGGCTACACCTTC. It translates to CASSPRDREGYTF.

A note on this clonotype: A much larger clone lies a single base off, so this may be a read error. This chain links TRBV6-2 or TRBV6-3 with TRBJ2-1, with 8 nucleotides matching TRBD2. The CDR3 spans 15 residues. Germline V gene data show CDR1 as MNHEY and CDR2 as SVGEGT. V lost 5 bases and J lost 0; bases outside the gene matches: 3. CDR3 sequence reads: CASSRAGASYNEQFF. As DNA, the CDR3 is TGTGCCAGCAGTCGAGCGGGGGCCTCCTACAATGAGCAGTTCTTC.

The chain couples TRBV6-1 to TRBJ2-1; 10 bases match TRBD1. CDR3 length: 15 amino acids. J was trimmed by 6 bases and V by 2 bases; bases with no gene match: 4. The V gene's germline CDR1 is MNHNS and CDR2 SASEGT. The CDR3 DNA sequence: TGTGCCAGCAGTGAAAAAGGGACAGGGGTCAATGAGCAGTTCTTC. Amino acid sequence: CASSEKGTGVNEQFF.

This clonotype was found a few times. DNA of the CDR3: TGTGCCAGCAGCTTAAAGAGGGGGGGAACAGTTTATGAGCAGTTCTTC. Translation: CASSLKRGGTVYEQFF. This sequence joins TRBV7-2 and TRBJ2-1, with D maybe TRBD2 (7 bases). Germline V CDR1 and CDR2: SGHTA, FQGNSA. The ends were cut back, 2 bases at V and 8 bases at J, with 19 bases in the middle. The length of the CDR3 is 16 residues.

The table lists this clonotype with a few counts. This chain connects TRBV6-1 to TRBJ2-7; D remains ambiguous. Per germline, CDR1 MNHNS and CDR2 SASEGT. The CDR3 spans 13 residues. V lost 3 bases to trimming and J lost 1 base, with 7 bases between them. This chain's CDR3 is CASSEQLSYEQYF. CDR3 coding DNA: TGTGCCAGCAGTGAGCAACTTTCCTACGAGCAGTACTTC.

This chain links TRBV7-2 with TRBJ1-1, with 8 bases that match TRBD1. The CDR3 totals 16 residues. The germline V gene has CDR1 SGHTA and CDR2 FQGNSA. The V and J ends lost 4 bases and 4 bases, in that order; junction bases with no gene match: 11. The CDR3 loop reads CASSSQPLTGATEAFF. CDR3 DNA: TGTGCCAGCAGCTCCCAACCGCTGACAGGGGCCACTGAAGCTTTCTTT.

The CDR3 sequence: CASSLGGAGLYGYTF. CDR3 in DNA: TGTGCCAGCAGTTTAGGGGGAGCAGGCCTATATGGCTACACCTTC. This chain connects TRBV28 to TRBJ1-2; the D gene is possibly TRBD1 (5 bases). CDR3 length: 15 residues. Germline lookup yields CDR1 MDHEN and CDR2 SYDVKM. V dropped 2 bases and J dropped 5 bases, with 15 bases sitting between them.

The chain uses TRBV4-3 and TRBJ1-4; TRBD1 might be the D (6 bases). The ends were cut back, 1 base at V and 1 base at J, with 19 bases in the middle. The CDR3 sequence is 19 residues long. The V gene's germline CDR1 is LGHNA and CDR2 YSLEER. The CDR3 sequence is CASSQVAGANLGTNEKLFF. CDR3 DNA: TGCGCCAGCAGCCAAGTCGCAGGGGCGAATCTCGGAACTAATGAAAAACTGTTTTTT.

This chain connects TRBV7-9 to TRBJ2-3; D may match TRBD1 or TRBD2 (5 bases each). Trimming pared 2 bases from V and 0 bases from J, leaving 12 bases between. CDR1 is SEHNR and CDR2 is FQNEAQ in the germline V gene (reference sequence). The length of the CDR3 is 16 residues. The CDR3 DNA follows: TGTGCCAGCAGCTTAATCGCCGGGGCTAGCACAGATACGCAGTATTTT. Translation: CASSLIAGASTDTQYF.

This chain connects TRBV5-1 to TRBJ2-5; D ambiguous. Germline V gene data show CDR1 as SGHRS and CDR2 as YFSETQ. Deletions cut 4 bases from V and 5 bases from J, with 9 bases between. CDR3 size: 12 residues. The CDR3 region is CASSARTETQYF. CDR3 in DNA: TGCGCCAGCAGCGCCCGGACGGAGACCCAGTACTTC.

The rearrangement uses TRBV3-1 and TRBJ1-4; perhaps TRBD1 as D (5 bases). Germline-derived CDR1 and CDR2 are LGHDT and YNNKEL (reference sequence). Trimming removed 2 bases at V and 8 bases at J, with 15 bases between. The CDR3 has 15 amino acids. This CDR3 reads CASSQTGHPGEKLFF. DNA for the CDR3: TGTGCCAGCAGCCAAACCGGCCACCCAGGGGAAAAACTGTTTTTT.

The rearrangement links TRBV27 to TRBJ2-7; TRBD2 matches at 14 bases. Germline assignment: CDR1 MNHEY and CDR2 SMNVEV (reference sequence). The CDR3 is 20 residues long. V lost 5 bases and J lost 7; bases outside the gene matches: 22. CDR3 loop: CASSQRRTSGGNPSYNEQYF. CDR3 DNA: TGTGCCAGCAGTCAACGACGGACTAGCGGGGGGAATCCCTCCTACAATGAGCAGTACTTC.

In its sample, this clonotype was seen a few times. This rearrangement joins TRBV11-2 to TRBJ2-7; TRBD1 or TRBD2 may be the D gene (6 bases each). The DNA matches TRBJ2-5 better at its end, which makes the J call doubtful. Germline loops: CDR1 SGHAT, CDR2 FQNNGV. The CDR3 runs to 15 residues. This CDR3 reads CASSSLGGTKGTQYF. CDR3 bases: TGTGCCAGCAGCTCCTTGGGCGGGACAAAGGGGACCCAGTACTTC.

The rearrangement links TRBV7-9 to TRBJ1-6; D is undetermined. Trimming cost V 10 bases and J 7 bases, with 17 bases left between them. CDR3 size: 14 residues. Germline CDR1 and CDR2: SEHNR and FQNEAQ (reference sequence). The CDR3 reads CATSQITQNSPLHF. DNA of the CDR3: TGTGCCACCTCTCAGATCACCCAAAATTCACCCCTCCACTTT.

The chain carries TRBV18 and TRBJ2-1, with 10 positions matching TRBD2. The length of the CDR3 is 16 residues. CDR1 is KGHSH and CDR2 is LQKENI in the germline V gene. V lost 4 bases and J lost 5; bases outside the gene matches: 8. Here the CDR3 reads CASSLQLAGNNNEQFF. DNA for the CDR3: TGTGCCAGCTCACTTCAACTAGCGGGGAATAACAATGAGCAGTTCTTC.

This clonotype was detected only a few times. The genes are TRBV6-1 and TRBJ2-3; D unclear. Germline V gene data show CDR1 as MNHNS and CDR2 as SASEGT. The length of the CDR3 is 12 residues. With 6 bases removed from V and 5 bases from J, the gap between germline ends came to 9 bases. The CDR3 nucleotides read TGTGCCAGCAGAGGAGATCGAGATACGCAGTATTTT. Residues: CASRGDRDTQYF.

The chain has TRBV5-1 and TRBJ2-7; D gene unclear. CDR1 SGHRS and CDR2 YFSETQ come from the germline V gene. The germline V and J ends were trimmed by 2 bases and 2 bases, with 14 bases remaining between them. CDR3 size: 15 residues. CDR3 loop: CASSFKEGYPYEQYF. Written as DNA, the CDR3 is TGCGCCAGCAGCTTTAAGGAAGGCTACCCCTACGAGCAGTACTTC.

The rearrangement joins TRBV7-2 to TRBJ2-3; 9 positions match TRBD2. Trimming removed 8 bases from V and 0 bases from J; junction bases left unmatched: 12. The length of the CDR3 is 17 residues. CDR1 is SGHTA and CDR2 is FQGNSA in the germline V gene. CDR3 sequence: CASVLERGARSTDTQYF. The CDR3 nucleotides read TGTGCCAGCGTCCTTGAGCGGGGGGCCCGGAGCACAGATACGCAGTATTTT. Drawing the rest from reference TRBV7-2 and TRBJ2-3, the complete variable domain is GAGVSQSPSNKVTEKGKDVELRCDPISGHTALYWYRQSLGQGLEFLIYFQGNSAPDKSGLPSDRFSAERTGGSVSTLTIQRTQQEDSAVYLCASVLERGARSTDTQYFGPGTRLTVL.

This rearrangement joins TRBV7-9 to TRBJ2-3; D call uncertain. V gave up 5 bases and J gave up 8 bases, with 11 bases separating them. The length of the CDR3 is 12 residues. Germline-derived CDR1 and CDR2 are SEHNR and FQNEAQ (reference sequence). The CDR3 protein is CASSQVICTQYF. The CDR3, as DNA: TGTGCCAGCAGCCAAGTGATTTGTACGCAGTATTTT.

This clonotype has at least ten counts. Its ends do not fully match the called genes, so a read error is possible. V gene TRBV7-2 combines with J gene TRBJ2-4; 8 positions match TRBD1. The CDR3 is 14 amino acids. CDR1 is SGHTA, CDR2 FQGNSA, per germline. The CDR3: CASSLGTGKNIQYF. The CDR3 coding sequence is TGTGCCAGCAGTTTAGGGACAGGCAAAAACATTCAGTACTTC.

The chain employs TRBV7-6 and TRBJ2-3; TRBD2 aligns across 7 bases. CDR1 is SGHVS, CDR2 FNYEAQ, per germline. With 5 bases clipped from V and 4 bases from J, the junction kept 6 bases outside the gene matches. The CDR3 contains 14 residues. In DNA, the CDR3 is TGTGCCAGCAGCCCTCGGGCGGGGGCAGATACGCAGTATTTT. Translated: CASSPRAGADTQYF. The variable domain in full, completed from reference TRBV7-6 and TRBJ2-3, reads GAGVSQSPRYKVTKRGQDVALRCDPISGHVSLYWYRQALGQGPEFLTYFNYEAQQDKSGLPNDRFSAERPEGSISTLTIQRTEQRDSAMYRCASSPRAGADTQYFGPGTRLTVL.

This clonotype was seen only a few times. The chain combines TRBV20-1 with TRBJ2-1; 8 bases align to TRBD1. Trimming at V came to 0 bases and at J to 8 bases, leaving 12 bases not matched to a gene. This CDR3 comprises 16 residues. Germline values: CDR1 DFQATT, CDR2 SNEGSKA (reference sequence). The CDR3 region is CSARDQPQGVYDEQFF. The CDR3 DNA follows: TGCAGTGCTAGAGATCAACCACAGGGGGTATATGATGAGCAGTTCTTC.

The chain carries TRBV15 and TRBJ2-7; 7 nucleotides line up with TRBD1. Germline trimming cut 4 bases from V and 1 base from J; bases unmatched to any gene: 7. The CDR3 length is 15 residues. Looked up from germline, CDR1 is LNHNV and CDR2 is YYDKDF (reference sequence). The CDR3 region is CATSTRTGRSYEQYF. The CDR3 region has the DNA TGTGCCACCAGCACCAGGACAGGACGTTCCTACGAGCAGTACTTC.